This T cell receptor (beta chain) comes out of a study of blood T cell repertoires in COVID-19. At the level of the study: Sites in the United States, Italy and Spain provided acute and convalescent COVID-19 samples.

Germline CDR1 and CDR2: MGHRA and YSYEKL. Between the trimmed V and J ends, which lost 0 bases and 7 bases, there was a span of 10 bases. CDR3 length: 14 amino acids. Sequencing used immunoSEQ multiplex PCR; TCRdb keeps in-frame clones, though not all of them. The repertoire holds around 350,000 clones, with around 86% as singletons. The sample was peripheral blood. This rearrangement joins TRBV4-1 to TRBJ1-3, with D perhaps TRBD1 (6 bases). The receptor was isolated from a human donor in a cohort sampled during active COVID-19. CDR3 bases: TGCGCCAGCAGCCAAGATCTAAGGGGGAACACCATATATTTT. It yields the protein CASSQDLRGNTIYF.